What follows describes a single T cell receptor beta chain. Its cognate antigen is unknown. V lost 1 base and J lost 0, with 8 bases in between. CDR3 length: 15 amino acids. Germline CDR1 reads SGHVS; CDR2 reads FNYEAQ. These data are taken from a study of T cell responses to AZD1222 COVID-19 vaccine. General study points: Vaccination with two AZD1222 doses was followed by a rise in Spike-specific TCR breadth and depth.

TCRdb's copy holds only in-frame clones and misses some; the assay was immunoSEQ multiplex PCR. The sample includes 90,000 to 140,000 clones, around 87% of them seen just once. The source material was peripheral blood, sampled on day 0 of AZD1222 vaccination. This TCR was recovered from an adult in good health. V and J are TRBV7-6 and TRBJ2-3; no clear D gene. The CDR3 protein is CASSLGSGSTDTQYF. Written as DNA, the CDR3 is TGTGCCAGCAGCTTAGGGTCAGGCAGCACAGATACGCAGTATTTT.